The 21 T cell receptor beta chains presented below share a single source sample, sequenced in a study of CD8+CD57+ T cells in acquired aplastic anemia. Flow cytometry had shown expanded CD8+CD57+ cells in the patients chosen for sequencing. Genomic DNA provided the template from which TCR beta VDJ and CDR3 profiles were obtained. MiXCR was run by TCRdb on the reads, yielding one entry per CDR3 protein. The sample contains about 150,000 distinct CDR3 sequences, about 50% of which appear only once. The material sequenced was sorted CD4+, CD8+, or CD8+CD57+ T cells (not recorded which) from PBMCs. Receptor source: a human donor with aplastic anemia.

The table lists this clonotype with many counts. The chain joins TRBV7-9 to TRBJ2-5; either TRBD1 or TRBD2 may supply D (6 bases each). Trimming stripped 5 bases from V and 1 base from J, with 11 bases between. CDR1 and CDR2 from the germline V gene are SEHNR and FQNEAQ (reference sequence). The CDR3 contains 14 residues. The CDR3 coding sequence is TGTGCCAGCAGCCCGCGGGACACCCAAGAGACCCAGTACTTC. It yields the protein CASSPRDTQETQYF.

The chain links TRBV10-1 to TRBJ2-3; 7 bases map to TRBD1. The V gene's germline CDR1 is WNHNN and CDR2 SYGVQD (reference sequence). V dropped 2 bases and J dropped 4; count of bases not matched to a gene: 3. CDR3 length equals 14 residues. DNA for the CDR3: TGCGCCAGCAGTGAGAGACAGGGCTCAGATACGCAGTATTTT. It translates to CASSERQGSDTQYF.

This rearrangement joins TRBV20-1 to TRBJ2-2, with a possible D match to TRBD2 (5 bases). Germline values: CDR1 DFQATT, CDR2 SNEGSKA (reference sequence). CDR3 size: 13 residues. V was clipped by 6 bases and J by 7 bases, with 15 bases between them. CDR3 nucleotides: TGCAGTGCCCCCCCGGGCGGGCACGGGGAGCTGTTTTTT. Translating it yields CSAPPGGHGELFF.

The chain links TRBV29-1 to TRBJ1-2; D uncertain. CDR1 and CDR2 (germline): SQVTM, ANQGSEA. The V end was cut by 3 bases, the J end by 1 base, with 6 bases between. This CDR3 spans 12 amino acids. CDR3 loop: CSVEIFNYGYTF. The CDR3 DNA sequence: TGCAGCGTTGAGATATTTAACTATGGCTACACCTTC.

V usage is TRBV7-9 and J usage is TRBJ1-4; D may be TRBD1 (6 bases). Trimming removed 8 bases at V and 7 bases at J, with 11 bases between. Per the germline V gene, CDR1 is SEHNR and CDR2 is FQNEAQ (reference sequence). This CDR3 contains 12 residues. CDR3 sequence: CASGTGFEKLFF. DNA of the CDR3: TGTGCCAGCGGAACAGGGTTTGAAAAACTGTTTTTT.

The sample holds one count of this clonotype. The rearrangement links TRBV24-1 to TRBJ1-2; maybe TRBD1 (5 bases). The CDR3 extends over 14 amino acids. In germline, CDR1 is KGHDR, CDR2 SFDVKD. Trimming took off 4 bases at V and 2 bases at J, with 10 bases between the two ends. The DNA for the CDR3 is TGTGCCACCAGTGACCCAGGGAGAAACTATGGCTACACCTTC. The encoded protein is CATSDPGRNYGYTF.

A few counts support this clonotype. The CDR3 protein is CASSPRTDSPLHF. In DNA, the CDR3 is TGTGCCAGCAGCCCCAGGACTGATTCACCCCTCCACTTT. This chain uses TRBV7-9 with TRBJ1-6; no reliable D call. Trimming stripped 5 bases from V and 8 bases from J, with 10 bases between. The germline V gene encodes CDR1 SEHNR and CDR2 FQNEAQ (reference sequence). The CDR3 contains 13 residues.

For this clonotype: A much larger clone differs from this one at a single base, so this may be a read error. This chain links TRBV12-5 with TRBJ2-5; no definite D call. The V and J ends lost 2 bases and 9 bases respectively, with 7 bases between them. This CDR3 contains 11 residues. CDR1 and CDR2 (germline): LGHNT, FRNRAP. This CDR3 is CASGLSPAQYF. The CDR3 DNA sequence: TGTGCTAGTGGTTTGAGTCCTGCCCAGTACTTC. The full variable domain, in which reference TRBV12-5 and TRBJ2-5 provide the parts outside the CDR3, is DARVTQTPRHKVTEMGQEVTMRCQPILGHNTVFWYRQTMMQGLELLAYFRNRAPLDDSGMPKDRFSAEMPDATLATLKIQPSEPRDSAVYFCASGLSPAQYFGPGTRLLVL.

V gene TRBV9 combines with J gene TRBJ2-1; 8 nucleotides align to TRBD2. CDR1 is SGDLS and CDR2 is YYNGEE in the germline V gene. This CDR3 spans 15 amino acids. V was pared by 3 bases and J by 5 bases, with 7 bases of the junction left unmatched. In nucleotides, the CDR3 is TGTGCCAGCAGCGCACGACTAGCGACTCACAATGAGCAGTTCTTC. Translating it yields CASSARLATHNEQFF.

This clonotype was seen many times. This chain connects TRBV6-1 to TRBJ2-7; 11 bases are shared with TRBD2. J lost 4 bases, V lost 1 base, and 6 bases had no gene match. CDR1 and CDR2 (germline): MNHNS, SASEGT. The CDR3 loop spans 16 amino acids. The CDR3 sequence is CASSEDSASGGYEQYF. CDR3 nucleotide sequence: TGTGCCAGCAGTGAAGACTCGGCTAGCGGGGGGTACGAGCAGTACTTC.

CDR3 loop: CASSEPRGSNTEAFF. Written as DNA, the CDR3 is TGTGCCAGCAGTGAACCCCGAGGCAGCAACACTGAAGCTTTCTTT. This chain joins TRBV2 and TRBJ1-1; D unclear. The V and J ends lost 2 bases and 2 bases respectively, with 12 bases between them. Per germline, CDR1 SNHLY and CDR2 FYNNEI. This CDR3 is 15 amino acids long.

The rearrangement joins TRBV27 to TRBJ2-3; D is unclear. The germline V gene has CDR1 MNHEY and CDR2 SMNVEV (reference sequence). This CDR3 contains 14 residues. The germline V and J ends were trimmed by 6 bases and 2 bases, with 12 bases remaining between them. CDR3 nucleotides: TGTGCCAGCAGCCTACTGGGTGACACAGATACGCAGTATTTT. Protein: CASSLLGDTDTQYF.

The chain employs TRBV6-2 or TRBV6-3 and TRBJ2-1; D is uncertain. Trimming pared 2 bases from V and 0 bases from J, leaving 5 bases between. The CDR3 runs 14 residues. Germline V gene sequence: CDR1 MNHEY, CDR2 SVGEGT. CDR3 sequence: CASSYASSYNEQFF. The CDR3 coding sequence is TGTGCCAGCAGTTACGCCAGCTCCTACAATGAGCAGTTCTTC.

This clonotype was detected only a few times. V is TRBV15 and J is TRBJ1-1; D gene ambiguous. Germline lookup yields CDR1 LNHNV and CDR2 YYDKDF (reference sequence). Trimming stripped 0 bases from V and 4 bases from J, with 15 bases between. The CDR3 contains 16 residues. CDR3 loop: CATSRDLTPTGTEAFF. Written as DNA, the CDR3 is TGTGCCACCAGCAGAGATCTGACCCCAACCGGCACTGAAGCTTTCTTT.

This clonotype turned up a few times. The V and J genes are TRBV29-1 and TRBJ2-7; perhaps TRBD2 as D (5 bases). The CDR3 is made up of 11 amino acids. Trimming removed 8 bases at V and 3 bases at J, with 11 bases between. From germline, CDR1 is SQVTM and CDR2 ANQGSEA. CDR3 residues: CSPGRGYEQYF. The DNA for the CDR3 is TGCAGCCCTGGACGGGGCTACGAGCAGTACTTC.

This clonotype was found a few times. The chain has TRBV7-6 and TRBJ1-2; tentatively, D is TRBD1 (5 bases). V lost 2 bases and J 7 bases, leaving 20 bases between the germline ends. Germline CDR1 reads SGHVS; CDR2 reads FNYEAQ. This CDR3 is built from 16 residues. This chain's CDR3 is CASSLSYGGEVGGYTF. In DNA form, the CDR3 reads TGTGCCAGCAGCTTATCTTATGGAGGGGAAGTAGGTGGCTACACCTTC. Based on the CDR3 plus reference TRBV7-6 and TRBJ1-2, the full variable domain is GAGVSQSPRYKVTKRGQDVALRCDPISGHVSLYWYRQALGQGPEFLTYFNYEAQQDKSGLPNDRFSAERPEGSISTLTIQRTEQRDSAMYRCASSLSYGGEVGGYTFGSGTRLTVV.

Many counts were recorded for this clonotype. The chain has TRBV20-1 and TRBJ1-6; perhaps TRBD1 as D (5 bases). Trimming stripped 0 bases from V and 5 bases from J, with 14 bases between. The V gene's germline CDR1 is DFQATT and CDR2 SNEGSKA (reference sequence). CDR3 length: 16 residues. The CDR3 region has the DNA TGCAGTGCTAGAGATATAACAGGTGGGGATAATTCACCCCTCCACTTT. Encoded protein: CSARDITGGDNSPLHF.

The V gene is TRBV25-1, the J gene TRBJ2-2; D not resolved. Trimming removed 3 bases from V and 7 bases from J, with 15 bases in between. CDR1 MGHDK and CDR2 SYGVNS come from the germline V gene. The CDR3 contains 15 residues. Written as DNA, the CDR3 is TGTGCCAGCAGTGAGAGCCCCCGCCGGAACGGGGAGCTGTTTTTT. Translated: CASSESPRRNGELFF.

This clonotype was found once. V usage is TRBV5-6 and J usage is TRBJ2-5; D is possibly TRBD2 (5 bases). The CDR3 sequence is 12 residues long. Germline CDR1 and CDR2: SGHDT and YYEEEE. This chain's CDR3 is CPQRRPQETQYF. For the CDR3, the DNA is TGTCCCCAACGGAGGCCCCAAGAGACCCAGTACTTC.

Ten or more counts support this clonotype. The chain couples TRBV12-3 or TRBV12-4 to TRBJ1-6; D remains ambiguous. With 5 bases removed from V and 11 bases from J, the gap between germline ends came to 16 bases. The CDR3 spans 14 residues. The CDR3 is CASSPPYHWAPLHF. The CDR3 bases are TGTGCCAGCAGTCCGCCCTACCATTGGGCACCCCTCCACTTT.

This clonotype was picked up one time. The rearrangement links TRBV28 to TRBJ2-5; 14 nucleotides line up with TRBD2. The CDR3 extends over 15 amino acids. Germline lookup yields CDR1 MDHEN and CDR2 SYDVKM. Trimming cost V 5 bases and J 3 bases; bases outside gene matches: 2. CDR3 region: CASSMGLAGEETQYF. CDR3 coding DNA: TGTGCCAGCAGTATGGGACTAGCGGGGGAAGAGACCCAGTACTTC. The variable domain in full, with the rest retrieved from reference TRBV28 and TRBJ2-5, is DVKVTQSSRYLVKRTGEKVFLECVQDMDHENMFWYRQDPGLGLRLIYFSYDVKMKEKGDIPEGYSVSREKKERFSLILESASTNQTSMYLCASSMGLAGEETQYFGPGTRLLVL.